The sequence of this T cell receptor beta chain was determined in a study of T-cell reconstitution after alpha-beta-depleted transplantation in children. In its sample, this clonotype was seen a few times. Unique molecular identifiers were incorporated when the TCRbeta library was constructed. MiXCR, applied by TCRdb to the PCR reads, yields one record per CDR3 protein. The repertoire holds 300,000 to 350,000 distinct CDR3 sequences, with over 20% as singletons. Deletions cut 1 base from V and 14 bases from J, with 12 bases between. CDR3 length: 12 amino acids. Germline lookup yields CDR1 MNHEY and CDR2 SMNVEV (reference sequence).

The receptor comes from a male patient between 5 and 17 years old who had a stem cell transplant for acute lymphoblastic leukemia, so the T cells may come from the graft donor. This specimen was PBMCs, mostly from graft donor cells, taken 180 days after TCRalphabeta/CD19-depleted stem cell transplant. The chain has TRBV27 and TRBJ2-1; D remains ambiguous. The DNA of the CDR3 is TGTGCCAGCAGTTTATTCGGTGGCCCCAAGTTCTTC. Amino acids: CASSLFGGPKFF.